This TCR beta chain was recovered during a study of cytomegalovirus exposure and HLA in healthy donors (dated by TCRdb to 2017 to 2019). General notes on the study: In an earlier analysis of several hundred of the donors, around 300 Gb of sequence data and approximately 120 million unique TCR beta sequences from 150 million to 200 million T cells were reported. Roughly 300 gigabases of sequencing data and around 87 million unique TCR sequences were included in an early release covering roughly 600 HLA-typed donors. Of the 300 to 500 genotyped donors, 81% were placed in the genetic ancestry cluster associated with self-reported Caucasian donors. The aim of the study was to test whether cataloging public T cell receptors could identify signatures of past pathogen exposure. The T cell repertoires of 670 or so subjects were profiled by immunosequencing and related to cytomegalovirus serostatus. Besides the first cohort of more than 650 subjects, a separate validation cohort made up of roughly 120 different subjects was used. The study combined high-throughput TCR immunosequencing, statistical association of individual TCRs with disease status, and machine learning to predict cytomegalovirus infection status. A later analysis re-analyzed previously published TCR beta repertoires from about 730 donors and added high-resolution HLA genotyping to study TCR occurrence patterns. Rather than using new phenotypic data, the later analysis identified candidate immune exposures from TCR beta sequences and from how often those sequences occurred across donors. To decide whether each TCR beta V gene segment behaved as functional or pseudogenic, an earlier analysis of some 570 of the donors relied on high-throughput TCR beta sequencing. Alongside the repertoire data, information on donor age, sex, ethnicity and CMV serostatus was compiled. In a later genetic analysis, genome-wide SNP genotypes for about 55% of the roughly 700 donors were used, and that subset was treated as a discovery cohort. All discovery cohort repertoires had been generated on a single sequencing platform. Class I and class II HLA loci were covered by the typing at four-digit resolution. Typing coverage differed by locus: A, B, C, DRB1 and DQB1 were typed in about 629-640 donors, DQA1 in about 560, DPA1 in 600 to 610, and DPB1 in about 450. About 5 DR-DQ haplotypes were handled as single units for association and clustering, since linkage in the cohort was strong. Across approximately 420 genotyped donors of the cohort, an average of roughly 200,000 unique TCR beta nucleotide sequences per donor were sequenced, and around 19% of those sequences were non-productive. What the authors observed across the whole study: Across donors, most TCR sequences were observed very rarely, whereas some public TCRs were present in many individuals. Compared with the roughly 670-donor mean, donors in an Asian-associated ancestry cluster had fewer N-insertions in productive TCRs, according to a later genetic analysis. In this cohort, only TCR beta chains were sequenced, and detectable features were limited by the absence of alpha or paired-chain data. Compared with equally common non-associated chains, HLA-associated TCR beta chains in a later analysis were more clonally expanded and had lower generation probabilities. In vitro tests confirmed that three of the cytomegalovirus-associated TCR beta chains recognize cytomegalovirus antigens. Because counts were too low, under 20 rarely observed V segments, including chromosome 9 orphons, were left out of the earlier analysis of a few hundred of the donors. A later analysis found that most CMV-associated TCR beta chains appeared HLA-restricted, with HLA associations seemingly driven largely by CMV exposure. A later genetic analysis associated a missense DCLRE1C variant with V-gene and J-gene trimming of TCR beta chains, and an independent cohort replicated the association. The presence/absence analyses assumed that sequencing depth was roughly uniform across donors, and that assumption may not be true. A cluster of highly shared sequence variants was judged likely to represent a technical artifact of the sequencing pipeline. A later analysis associated 16,951 TCR beta sequences with specific HLA alleles at a false discovery rate of 0.05. When HLA alleles, especially DR and DQ, strongly co-occurred, TCR associations were difficult to assign to individual alleles. According to a later analysis, TCR association rates differed among HLA loci, with DRB1 alleles showing the most associated TCRs and HLA-C alleles showing the fewest. Linkage disequilibrium might explain the correlated functional status among segregating V segments, but an unknown experimental factor could not be ruled out. The study gave a list of some 150 TCR beta chains associated with cytomegalovirus. A further reported finding was that TCR beta sequences accurately predicted the HLA-A and HLA-B alleles for most subjects in the first cohort. In an earlier analysis of some 540 of the donors, most TCR beta V segments appeared in productive rearrangements about 87% or about 30% of the time, broadly matching IMGT annotations. Cytomegalovirus status was reported to be diagnosed by the classifier with high specificity and sensitivity in both the original and validation cohorts. HLA typing was unavailable for some donors at each locus, so association tests used only the typed subset. For the cohort, immune exposure information was limited to CMV serostatus. Because the 87-base-pair reads could not distinguish some IMGT-functional V segments, including TRBV6-2 and TRBV6-3, those segments were excluded. The authors suggested that the approach could potentially be generalized to other disease states and immunological phenotypes. Several of the top co-occurrence clusters appeared to be linked to parvovirus B19, influenza, CMV and Epstein-Barr virus, according to a later analysis.

CDR1 is given as MDHEN and CDR2 as SYDVKM, both from the germline V gene. V is shortened by 6 bases, J by 1 base, and the region joining them spans 12 bases. Inclusive of the bounding cysteine and phenylalanine, the CDR3 is 14 residues long. Of the read, only the CDR3 DNA is kept; its 42 bases are in frame from base 1. The cohort comprised around 700 healthy bone marrow donors. Cohort members were all nominally healthy when sampled, although unrecorded immune exposures were likely present. The donor was CMV seronegative and was included in the group of 352 seronegative cohort members. A peripheral blood sample was collected from each donor, and TCR beta sequencing was performed on peripheral blood mononuclear cells. Genomic DNA was extracted from the blood cell samples with the Qiagen DNeasy Blood Extraction Kit. Library preparation employed the immunoSEQ multiplex PCR assay. For the multiplex PCR, a mixture combining 60 forward primers for TCR Vbeta segments and 13 reverse primers for TCR Jbeta segments was used. A multiplex PCR assay on genomic DNA amplified the CDR3 region of rearranged TCR beta genes. The amplified TCR beta libraries were sequenced on the Illumina HiSeq System as 87-base-pair reads. Concerning the study's data processing: A later analysis tallied 70 million to 100 million unique TCR beta chains across the 550 to 850 repertoires, and approximately 12 million of those chains were shared by two or more donors. A nearest-neighbor algorithm error-corrected the raw reads and collapsed the reads into unique sequences, merging closely related sequences to remove PCR and sequencing errors. To assign V, D and J gene segments, CDR3 sequences were aligned to IMGT reference sequences. Each retained sequence needed at least a six-nucleotide match to both a V gene segment and a J gene segment. Rearrangements were classified as productive when the CDR3 lacked stop codons and remained in frame with V and J, and all other rearrangements were classified as non-productive. CDR3 was defined according to IMGT convention as the region running from the second conserved V-encoded cysteine to the conserved J-encoded phenylalanine. Sequences without an unambiguous match to a single V gene segment were excluded from the earlier analysis of about 640 of the donors. An earlier analysis of 587 of the donors called V segments functional above 56.7% productive rearrangements and segregating when the between-donor standard deviation exceeded 5%. A statistical classification framework was built for diagnosing cytomegalovirus status from the catalog of TCR beta chain sequences. In a later analysis, V and J genes were assigned by comparing TCR nucleotide sequences against IMGT/GENE-DB human TR gene sequences. Using the TCRdist pipeline, a later analysis assigned CDR3 sequences along with most-parsimonious VDJ recombination scenarios. In a later analysis, every TCR beta chain was defined by the combination of its CDR3 amino acid sequence and its V-gene family, and reads without a unique V-gene family were dropped. As a way to deal with suspected cross-contamination and a sequencing artifact, a later analysis dropped roughly 600 nucleotide sequences that were highly shared and had low generation probability. In a later analysis, a clonal expansion index was calculated for each public chain from normalized within-repertoire ranks of inferred template counts. Generation probabilities in a later analysis came from a VDJ recombination model fitted to out-of-frame rearrangements, and those results were checked against IGoR. Hypergeometric tests were used in a later analysis to score TCR-TCR, TCR-HLA and TCR-CMV co-occurrence, with a repertoire-size bias correction applied to the TCR pairs. In a later analysis, false discovery rates were estimated by permuting HLA or CMV assignments 20 times. In a later analysis, co-occurring TCRs were grouped with DBSCAN, and TCRdist sequence similarity was added when clustering was performed within HLA-allele-positive subsets. For co-occurrence clustering, repertoires with fewer than 30,000 or more than 120,000 public chains were excluded, along with roughly 5 repertoires with anomalous nucleotide sharing. Drawn from immuneACCESS, this table holds only the in-frame rearrangements with V and J called that TCRdb kept. Clones are partly lost; checked studies trace under half to an unresolved V gene and leave the rest unexplained. The V and J calls and the clone size are those of that table, but D and trimming were determined from the DNA. Present in this sample are about 130,000 clones, around 80% of which were seen just once. The biggest ten clones account for 5% to 5.5% of the sample.

A word on this clone: It has no known antigen specificity. Base quality data are lacking; no much larger clone is found one base away.

The V and J genes are TRBV28 and TRBJ1-1, with no confidently assigned D gene. The sequenced sample consisted of PBMCs. The TCR sequence derives from a man aged 30-40 years in good health and CMV-seronegative. The CDR3: CASRPLGGNTEAFF. The bases read TGTGCCAGCAGGCCCTTGGGAGGGAACACTGAAGCTTTCTTT.